The 27 T cell receptor beta chains below were found in one sample sequenced in a study of neurological immune-mediated disorders (dated by TCRdb to the late 2010s). In light of the paper, this sample's time point label describes: longitudinal time-point 2. Library preparation was by 5' RACE. Sequencing took place on an Illumina HiSeq 2500. The raw public reads went through TCRdb reprocessing: fastp at Q25, MiXCR clone calling, in-frame beta chains kept. For every CDR3 protein sequence, its rows merge into one entry that carries the most common genes and DNA. For this sample the table gives about 60,000 distinct CDR3 sequences, of which more than 9.5% were detected only once. Around 12% of the sample is held by the ten biggest clonotypes. Material for sequencing was PBMCs. The receptors were sampled from a young man in good health.

Ten or more counts support this clonotype. The V call is TRBV20-1, the J call TRBJ2-1, with 11 bases aligning to TRBD2. Losses at the gene ends were 0 bases for V and 4 bases for J; bases not matched to a gene: 8. Germline V gene sequence: CDR1 DFQATT, CDR2 SNEGSKA (reference sequence). This CDR3 contains 17 residues. CDR3 residues: CSAREGGSGRAYNEQFF. The CDR3 nucleotides are TGCAGTGCTAGAGAGGGGGGTAGCGGGAGGGCGTACAATGAGCAGTTCTTC.

This clonotype was seen at least ten times. The V call is TRBV5-1, the J call TRBJ2-1; a possible D gene is TRBD2 (6 bases). The CDR3 contains 16 residues. V shed 2 bases and J shed 6 bases, with 18 bases lying between them. CDR1 is SGHRS and CDR2 is YFSETQ in the germline V gene. Here the CDR3 DNA reads TGCGCCAGCAGCTTCGTCGGGGGTGTAACCTCCAATGAGCAGTTCTTC. Amino acid sequence: CASSFVGGVTSNEQFF. The variable domain in full, with the rest retrieved from reference TRBV5-1 and TRBJ2-1, is KAGVTQTPRYLIKTRGQQVTLSCSPISGHRSVSWYQQTPGQGLQFLFEYFSETQRNKGNFPGRFSGRQFSNSRSEMNVSTLELGDSALYLCASSFVGGVTSNEQFFGPGTRLTVL.

This clonotype has a count of ten or more. V gene TRBV4-2 combines with J gene TRBJ1-2; D remains ambiguous. The CDR3 is 13 residues long. The V end lost 4 bases, the J end lost 3 bases, and 9 bases lay between the germline ends. Germline V CDR1 and CDR2: LGHNA, YNFKEQ. The CDR3 spells CASSPPGDYGYTF. The CDR3 DNA reads as TGTGCCAGCAGCCCGCCCGGGGACTATGGCTACACCTTC.

The sample holds many counts of this clonotype. V is TRBV5-1 and J is TRBJ2-7; 7 bases fit TRBD1. The J call is doubtful: the DNA matches TRBJ2-4 better. CDR1 is SGHRS, CDR2 YFSETQ, per germline. The CDR3 spans 16 residues. Written as DNA, the CDR3 is TGCGCCAGCAGCTTCAATTTCGTCCGGGCAGGGGGCATTCAGTACTTC. Translated: CASSFNFVRAGGIQYF.

In this sample, this clonotype turned up many times. This rearrangement joins TRBV5-1 to TRBJ2-3, with D perhaps matching TRBD2 (6 bases). Trimming pared 0 bases from V and 8 bases from J, leaving 16 bases between. The V gene's germline CDR1 is SGHRS and CDR2 YFSETQ. The CDR3 length is 15 residues. The CDR3: CASSLENGGSITQYF. DNA for the CDR3: TGCGCCAGCAGCTTGGAGAACGGGGGAAGTATTACGCAGTATTTT.

In its sample, this clonotype was seen many times. The chain carries TRBV4-2 and TRBJ1-1, with D hard to call. CDR1 is LGHNA, CDR2 YNFKEQ, per germline. The length of the CDR3 is 15 residues. Trimming cost V 3 bases and J 5 bases, with 16 bases left between them. The DNA of the CDR3 is TGTGCCAGCAGCCAGACCCTGTCAAGAGGGACTGAAGCTTTCTTT. Protein product: CASSQTLSRGTEAFF.

In this sample, this clonotype turned up many times. The chain couples TRBV6-5 to TRBJ2-5; TRBD1 matches at 11 bases. The germline V gene encodes CDR1 MNHEY and CDR2 SVGAGI. The CDR3 spans 15 residues. The junction had 8 bases not matched to a gene; V was cut back by 6 bases and J by 5 bases. The chain's CDR3 is CASRPGTGGIETQYF. The CDR3 nucleotides read TGTGCCAGCAGACCCGGGACAGGGGGTATCGAGACCCAGTACTTC.

This clonotype was seen repeatedly, ten times or more. CDR3 loop: CASSLAGQGWYTEAFF. DNA for the CDR3: TGCGCCAGCAGCTTGGCTGGACAGGGTTGGTACACTGAAGCTTTCTTT. The V call is TRBV5-1, the J call TRBJ1-1; TRBD1 matches 8 bases. Germline V gene data show CDR1 as SGHRS and CDR2 as YFSETQ. J lost 3 bases, V lost 0 bases, and 7 bases had no gene match. The CDR3 consists of 16 residues.

This clonotype was detected ten times or more. J is TRBJ1-5 and V is TRBV7-2; D gene unclear. The CDR3 has 13 residues. Trimming stripped 2 bases from V and 6 bases from J, with 8 bases between. Germline assignment: CDR1 SGHTA and CDR2 FQGNSA. In DNA form, the CDR3 reads TGTGCCAGCAGCTTAAATCAGATTCAGCCCCAGCATTTT. Translation gives CASSLNQIQPQHF.

V is TRBV6-1 and J is TRBJ2-7; D might be TRBD1 (6 bases). From germline, CDR1 is MNHNS and CDR2 SASEGT. Trimming took 9 bases from V and 5 from J, leaving 17 bases between them. The CDR3 totals 13 residues. CDR3 DNA sequence: TGTGCCAGTTCAGGGGTCTATCTCCACGAGCAGTACTTC. It translates to CASSGVYLHEQYF.

This clonotype showed up many times. V usage is TRBV29-1 and J usage is TRBJ2-5, with TRBD1 as a possible D gene (5 bases). Looked up from germline, CDR1 is SQVTM and CDR2 is ANQGSEA. The CDR3 length is 12 residues. With 8 bases removed from V and 1 base from J, the gap between germline ends came to 11 bases. The CDR3: CSTTEVQETQYF. CDR3 nucleotides: TGCAGCACGACAGAGGTCCAAGAGACCCAGTACTTC.

This clonotype was detected many times. The chain couples TRBV12-5 to TRBJ1-2; no definite D call. The CDR3 is 14 residues long. Germline V gives CDR1 LGHNT, CDR2 FRNRAP. V shed 4 bases and J shed 4 bases, with 13 bases lying between them. DNA of the CDR3: TGTGCTAGTGGTTCGGGCCCGACAATCTATGGCTACACCTTC. The encoded protein is CASGSGPTIYGYTF.

The sample holds many counts of this clonotype. V and J are TRBV15 and TRBJ2-3; tentative D call: TRBD2 (5 bases). CDR1 is LNHNV, CDR2 YYDKDF, per germline (reference sequence). Trimming shortened V by 1 base and J by 2 bases, and 10 bases separated the two germline ends. The CDR3 loop spans 15 amino acids. The CDR3 here is CATSRGASPTDTQYF. DNA for the CDR3: TGTGCCACCAGCAGAGGGGCTAGCCCCACAGATACGCAGTATTTT.

This clonotype was observed at least ten times. The chain joins TRBV7-9 to TRBJ2-7; the D is unclear. Germline values: CDR1 SEHNR, CDR2 FQNEAQ (reference sequence). V lost 2 bases and J lost 3, with 2 bases in between. The CDR3 is 11 residues long. The CDR3 DNA sequence: TGTGCCAGCAGCTTAATCTACGAGCAGTACTTC. It codes for CASSLIYEQYF. Variable domain in full (rest from reference TRBV7-9 and TRBJ2-7): DTGVSQNPRHKITKRGQNVTFRCDPISEHNRLYWYRQTLGQGPEFLTYFQNEAQLEKSRLLSDRFSAERPKGSFSTLEIQRTEQGDSAMYLCASSLIYEQYFGPGTRLTVT.

This clonotype was detected ten times or more. This rearrangement joins TRBV5-1 to TRBJ2-7, with unresolved D. CDR1 is SGHRS and CDR2 is YFSETQ in the germline V gene. V was cut by 2 bases and J by 7 bases, with 13 bases left in between. This CDR3 is 13 amino acids long. CDR3 coding DNA: TGCGCCAGCAGCTTTGACTCCCGGATGGAGCAGTACTTC. Translated: CASSFDSRMEQYF. The full variable domain, rest sourced from reference TRBV5-1 and TRBJ2-7, is KAGVTQTPRYLIKTRGQQVTLSCSPISGHRSVSWYQQTPGQGLQFLFEYFSETQRNKGNFPGRFSGRQFSNSRSEMNVSTLELGDSALYLCASSFDSRMEQYFGPGTRLTVT.

There are many counts of this clonotype. The chain joins TRBV12-3 or TRBV12-4 to TRBJ2-1, with D possibly matching TRBD1 (6 bases). The length of the CDR3 is 13 residues. The ends were cut back, 2 bases at V and 9 bases at J, with 11 bases in the middle. The CDR3 bases are TGTGCCAGCAGTTTAAAGGGGGTCGCTGAGCAGTTCTTC. This gives the protein CASSLKGVAEQFF.

There are many counts of this clonotype. The genes are TRBV10-3 and TRBJ2-1, with D unclear. This CDR3 comprises 13 residues. Germline CDR1 and CDR2: ENHRY and SYGVKD. Trimming took off 8 bases at V and 8 bases at J, with 16 bases between the two ends. The CDR3 DNA sequence: TGTGCCATCCAAGCCCAGATTATGGATGAGCAGTTCTTC. Residues: CAIQAQIMDEQFF.

This clonotype was found a few times. V is TRBV20-1 and J is TRBJ2-1, with a possible D match to TRBD2 (6 bases). The CDR3 has 14 amino acids. The V gene's germline CDR1 is DFQATT and CDR2 SNEGSKA (reference sequence). V was pared by 2 bases and J by 2 bases, with 10 bases between. This CDR3 is CSARPGLTYNEQFF. The DNA of the CDR3 is TGCAGTGCTAGACCGGGACTGACCTACAATGAGCAGTTCTTC.

The rearrangement joins TRBV30 to TRBJ2-5; 10 bases align to TRBD2. The V and J ends lost 6 bases and 4 bases, in that order; junction bases with no gene match: 2. The germline V gene has CDR1 GTSNPN and CDR2 SVGIG (reference sequence). The CDR3 extends over 12 amino acids. CDR3 region: CACSSGRETQYF. Here the CDR3 DNA reads TGTGCCTGCTCTAGCGGGAGAGAGACCCAGTACTTC. The whole variable domain, remainder taken from reference TRBV30 and TRBJ2-5, is SQTIHQWPATLVQPVGSPLSLECTVEGTSNPNLYWYRQAAGRGLQLLFYSVGIGQISSEVPQNLSASRPQDRQFILSSKKLLLSDSGFYLCACSSGRETQYFGPGTRLLVL.

The V and J genes are TRBV20-1 and TRBJ2-3, with 7 bases aligning to TRBD1. V trimming: 6 bases; J trimming: 6 bases; junction bases outside the gene matches: 12. The CDR3 runs to 14 residues. Germline CDR1 reads DFQATT; CDR2 reads SNEGSKA (reference sequence). CDR3 DNA sequence: TGCAGTGCCGTGGTCCAGGGGGTTTTTGATACGCAGTATTTT. As protein: CSAVVQGVFDTQYF.

This clonotype was counted many times. This rearrangement joins TRBV20-1 to TRBJ2-1; D might be TRBD2 (5 bases). Trimming cost V 3 bases and J 0 bases, with 9 bases left between them. The CDR3 totals 14 residues. CDR1 and CDR2 (germline): DFQATT, SNEGSKA (reference sequence). Here the CDR3 DNA reads TGCAGTGCTAGGGGCGGGTCCTCCTACAATGAGCAGTTCTTC. It codes for CSARGGSSYNEQFF.

This clonotype appeared many times. This chain links TRBV28 with TRBJ2-1; 10 bases align to TRBD1. The J segment lost 8 bases and the V segment lost 5 bases, leaving 6 bases of the junction unmatched. CDR3 length: 14 residues. Germline CDR1 MDHEN, CDR2 SYDVKM. This chain's CDR3 is CASSDRGPLDEQFF. CDR3 bases: TGTGCCAGCAGTGACAGGGGGCCTTTGGATGAGCAGTTCTTC.

At least ten counts were recorded for this clonotype. The J gene is TRBJ1-2, the V gene TRBV28; maybe TRBD1 (5 bases). CDR1 and CDR2 from the germline V gene are MDHEN and SYDVKM. Trimming pared 2 bases from V and 5 bases from J, leaving 15 bases between. CDR3 length equals 15 residues. CDR3 coding DNA: TGTGCCAGCAGTTTAAGCCCACGGGGGGGGTATGGCTACACCTTC. Its protein product is CASSLSPRGGYGYTF.

This clonotype showed up many times. The chain employs TRBV28 and TRBJ1-6; D gene unclear. CDR1 and CDR2 (germline): MDHEN, SYDVKM. There are 12 residues in the CDR3. The germline V and J ends were trimmed by 2 bases and 10 bases, with 6 bases remaining between them. As DNA, the CDR3 is TGTGCCAGCAGTTTAACGGCCTCACCCCTCCACTTT. The encoded protein is CASSLTASPLHF.

This clonotype was recorded once. The gene calls are TRBV20-1 and TRBJ2-2, with a possible D match to TRBD1 (5 bases). Trimming removed 8 bases from V and 0 bases from J, with 19 bases in between. CDR1 is DFQATT, CDR2 SNEGSKA, per germline (reference sequence). This CDR3 comprises 16 residues. The CDR3 protein is CSFRNWQGANTGELFF. In DNA, the CDR3 is TGCAGTTTTAGAAACTGGCAGGGCGCGAACACCGGGGAGCTGTTTTTT.

A few counts support this clonotype. The chain uses TRBV29-1 and TRBJ2-7; possibly TRBD2 for D (6 bases). The CDR3 spans 12 residues. Germline V gene data show CDR1 as SQVTM and CDR2 as ANQGSEA. Trimming cost V 2 bases and J 3 bases, with 8 bases left between them. The CDR3 is CSVERGGYEQYF. CDR3 DNA sequence: TGCAGCGTTGAAAGGGGAGGCTACGAGCAGTACTTC.

This clonotype was observed a few times. This sequence joins TRBV5-1 and TRBJ1-6; D possibly corresponds to TRBD1 (5 bases). Trimming pared 0 bases from V and 10 bases from J, leaving 14 bases between. CDR3 length equals 15 residues. Germline CDR1 is SGHRS and CDR2 is YFSETQ. This CDR3 is CASSLESRVGSPLHF. The CDR3 DNA sequence: TGCGCCAGCAGCTTGGAGTCCAGGGTCGGATCACCCCTCCACTTT.